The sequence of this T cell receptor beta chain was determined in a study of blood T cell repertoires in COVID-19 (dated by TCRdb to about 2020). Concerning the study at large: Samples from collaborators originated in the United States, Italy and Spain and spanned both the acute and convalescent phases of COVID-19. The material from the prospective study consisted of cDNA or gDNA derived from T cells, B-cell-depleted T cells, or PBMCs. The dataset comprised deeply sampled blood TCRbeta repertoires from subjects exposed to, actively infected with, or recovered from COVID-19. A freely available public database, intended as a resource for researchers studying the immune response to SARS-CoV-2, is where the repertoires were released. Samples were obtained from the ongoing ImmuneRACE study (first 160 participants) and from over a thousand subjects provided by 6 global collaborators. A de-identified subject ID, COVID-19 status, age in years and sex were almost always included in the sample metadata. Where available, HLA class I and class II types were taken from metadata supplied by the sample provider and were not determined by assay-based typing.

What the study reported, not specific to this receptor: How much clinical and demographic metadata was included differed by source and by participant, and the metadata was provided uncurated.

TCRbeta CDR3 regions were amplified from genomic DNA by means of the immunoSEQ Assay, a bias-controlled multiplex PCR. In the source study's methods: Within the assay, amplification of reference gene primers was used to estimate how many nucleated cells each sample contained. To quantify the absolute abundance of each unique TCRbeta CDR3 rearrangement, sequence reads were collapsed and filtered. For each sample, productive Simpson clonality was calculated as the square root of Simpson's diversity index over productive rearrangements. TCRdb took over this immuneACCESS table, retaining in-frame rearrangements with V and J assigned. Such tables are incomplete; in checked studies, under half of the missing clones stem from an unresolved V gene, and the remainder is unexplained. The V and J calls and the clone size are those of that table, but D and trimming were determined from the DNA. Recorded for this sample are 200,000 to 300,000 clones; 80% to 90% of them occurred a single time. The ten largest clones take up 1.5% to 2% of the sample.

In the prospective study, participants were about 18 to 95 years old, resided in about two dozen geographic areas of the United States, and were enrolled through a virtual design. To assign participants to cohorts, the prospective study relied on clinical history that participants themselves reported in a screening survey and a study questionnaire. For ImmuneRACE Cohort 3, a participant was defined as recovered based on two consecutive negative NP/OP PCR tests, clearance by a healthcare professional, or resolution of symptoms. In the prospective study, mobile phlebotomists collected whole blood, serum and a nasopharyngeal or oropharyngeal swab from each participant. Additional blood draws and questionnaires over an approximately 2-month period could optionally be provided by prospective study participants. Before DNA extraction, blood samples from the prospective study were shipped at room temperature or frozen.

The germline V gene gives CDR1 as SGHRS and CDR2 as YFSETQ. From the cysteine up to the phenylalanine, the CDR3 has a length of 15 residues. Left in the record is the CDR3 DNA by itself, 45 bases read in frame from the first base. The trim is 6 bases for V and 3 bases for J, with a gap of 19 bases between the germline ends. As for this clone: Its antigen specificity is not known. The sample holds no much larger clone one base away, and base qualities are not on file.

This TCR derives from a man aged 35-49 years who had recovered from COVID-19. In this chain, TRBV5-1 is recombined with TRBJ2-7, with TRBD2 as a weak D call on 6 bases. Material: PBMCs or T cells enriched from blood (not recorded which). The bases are TGCGCCAGCACCTTAGGAGGGACGGGGTACTACGAGCAGTACTTC. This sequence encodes CASTLGGTGYYEQYF. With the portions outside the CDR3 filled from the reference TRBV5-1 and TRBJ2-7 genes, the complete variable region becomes KAGVTQTPRYLIKTRGQQVTLSCSPISGHRSVSWYQQTPGQGLQFLFEYFSETQRNKGNFPGRFSGRQFSNSRSEMNVSTLELGDSALYLCASTLGGTGYYEQYFGPGTRLTVT.